The entry that follows covers one TCR beta chain sequence. Its antigen remains unknown. Using immunoSEQ multiplex PCR, the repertoire was profiled, and TCRdb retains in-frame clones only, with some absent. The table has 45,000 to 55,000 clones, over 75% seen once. Looked up from germline, CDR1 is MDHEN and CDR2 is SYDVKM. The V and J ends lost 10 bases and 2 bases respectively, with 16 bases between them. This CDR3 region has 14 residues. These data belong to a study of OX40 agonist ivuxolimab in advanced cancers. About the study: Dose-escalation patients suffered from hepatocellular carcinoma, melanoma, renal cell or head and neck cancer. Study conclusions and caveats: CD4+ T cells averaged fewer expanded clones than CD8+ T cells.

Sequenced here: CD4+ or CD8+ T cells sorted from blood, sampled in a trial of the OX40 agonist ivuxolimab. The chain combines TRBV28 with TRBJ2-3, with D possibly TRBD1 on 6 matching bases. The sequence came from an adult with an advanced solid tumor such as melanoma, head and neck, liver or kidney cancer. The CDR3 DNA is TGTGCCACCTTCCAGGGGACCCACACAGATACGCAGTATTTT. Amino acids: CATFQGTHTDTQYF.